This TCR beta chain was identified during a study of OX40 agonist ivuxolimab in advanced cancers. Turning to the study itself: At doses from 0.01 to 10 mg/kg, patients were given intravenous ivuxolimab every 2 weeks.

The CDR3 length is 15 residues. The V gene's germline CDR1 is SGHTA and CDR2 FQGNSA. Deletions cut 1 base from V and 5 bases from J, with 14 bases between. Study results and caveats: Clonal expansion in partial responders at 0.1-3.0 mg/kg ranked among the lowest.

This clone was detected once. The antigen remains unidentified. Sequenced by immunoSEQ multiplex PCR; TCRdb stores in-frame clones only, minus some. The sample has tens of thousands of clones; around 83% are singletons. The source is an adult with an advanced solid tumor such as melanoma, head and neck, liver or kidney cancer. The sequencing used CD4+ or CD8+ T cells sorted from blood, collected in a trial of the OX40 agonist ivuxolimab. The chain has TRBV7-2 and TRBJ2-5; no reliable D call. CDR3 residues: CASSLGTRPQETQYF. The CDR3 nucleotides read TGTGCCAGCAGCTTAGGGACCAGACCTCAGGAGACCCAGTACTTC.